This TCR beta chain emerged from a study of molecular identifiers for immune sequencing clone quantification. The overall study: Naive CD8 RNA (about 19,000 or 110,000 cells) was divided into five aliquots, with four sequenced. Study-wide findings and caveats: In naive cells, under 1% of molecules belonged to clones above 20 RNA copies, against over 99% in effector cells.

Germline V gene lookup returns CDR1 MNHEY and CDR2 SVGEGT. The length of the CDR3 is 15 residues. The V end lost 0 bases, the J end lost 5 bases, and 14 bases lay between the germline ends. In the case of this clonotype: Antigen specificity is unknown.

Bulk TCR library preparation followed previously described methods with listed TCR primers. TCRdb fed the PCR reads into MiXCR, producing one record per CDR3 protein. The data show some 65,000 distinct CDR3 sequences, approximately 17% seen once. The origin of this receptor is a human donor in good health. Some libraries in this study had Jurkat cell RNA spiked in. The chain combines TRBV6-2 or TRBV6-3 with TRBJ2-7, with D possibly called TRBD1 or TRBD2 (6 bases each). The specimen was naive CD8+ T cells from blood, with Jurkat cell RNA spiked in. As for subset: FACS-sorted CD8+CD4-CCR7+CD45RA+ naive T cells. The CDR3 region is CASSYSWGAVDEQYF. CDR3 DNA sequence: TGTGCCAGCAGTTACTCTTGGGGGGCTGTGGACGAGCAGTACTTC.